The T cell receptor (beta chain) described here comes from a study of T cell repertoires in cytomegalovirus infection. For the study at large: Recently described HLA-C-restricted plus well-studied HLA-B-restricted CMV epitopes were used. Both CMV infection and a matching HLA type were indicated by public TCR beta signatures. Study-wide results and limits: Frequencies of public TCR beta families were cumulated, and this identified carriers of CMV plus the relevant HLA. Across the ex vivo response, the dominant clonotypes were HLA-C-restricted CMV-specific TCR beta clonotypes.

Via MiXCR, TCRdb re-called the reads, giving one row per CDR3 protein. In the table there are tens of thousands of distinct CDR3 sequences, around half of which are singletons. This clonotype was observed at least ten times. Its antigen is not identified. This CDR3 is 12 amino acids long. Per the germline V gene, CDR1 is DFQATT and CDR2 is SNEGSKA (reference sequence). Trimming took 0 bases from V and 3 from J, leaving 5 bases between them. The chain has TRBV20-1 and TRBJ1-2, with D unresolved. This sample comprised CD8+ T cells from cultured PBMCs, obtained from culture after CMV antigen stimulation. This receptor was obtained from a human donor in good health (CMV status not recorded). Some clones in this sample may be carry-over from other donors' samples. CDR3: CSARDYDYGYTF. In nucleotides, the CDR3 is TGCAGTGCTAGAGATTATGACTATGGCTACACCTTC.